A selection of T cell receptor beta chains follows, all from one sample in a study of T cell changes during pregnancy in multiple sclerosis. Using immunoSEQ multiplex PCR, the repertoire was profiled, and TCRdb retains in-frame clones only, with some absent. The repertoire includes tens of thousands of clones, approximately 90% of them detected once, and 0.85% to 0.95% sits in the top ten. Source: peripheral blood, taken before pregnancy. The receptors shown here come from a female donor with multiple sclerosis, enrolled in a pregnancy study. The CDR3 runs from the conserved cysteine through the conserved F or W. D genes are given only for firm matches. Clone sizes are given selectively: once, few, many, or a class where the clone is expanded.

-	-	TRBV7-9	TRBJ1-4	TGTGCCAGCAGCTTAGAAGGGGACACATCAGATGAAAAACTGTTTTTT	CASSLEGDTSDEKLFF
TRBD1	-	TRBV7-6	TRBJ2-7	TGTGCCAGCAGCTCCCCGACAGGGGAAAGCTCCTACGAGCAGTACTTC	CASSSPTGESSYEQYF
-	-	TRBV7-6	TRBJ1-2	TGTGCCAGCAGCTTAGCGGAAGGGGCGGATGGCTACACCTTC	CASSLAEGADGYTF
-	-	TRBV5-1	TRBJ2-7	TGCGCCAGCAGTTTAGCTGGGGGGAGCTCCTACGAGCAGTACTTC	CASSLAGGSSYEQYF
-	-	TRBV28	TRBJ2-7	TGTGCCAGCAGTTCGGGCAGGGAGGTTTACGAGCAGTACTTC	CASSSGREVYEQYF
-	-	TRBV9	TRBJ1-3	TGTGCCAGCAGCCCCCCCGGGACTACTGGAAACACCATATATTTT	CASSPPGTTGNTIYF
TRBD2	-	TRBV9	TRBJ2-1	TGTGCCAGCGGGCGGGGGACTTTTCCCAATGAGCAGTTCTTC	CASGRGTFPNEQFF
-	-	TRBV9	TRBJ1-1	TGTGCCAGCAGCTCAGAGGGAGGAATGAACACTGAAGCTTTCTTT	CASSSEGGMNTEAFF
TRBD2	-	TRBV15	TRBJ2-1	TGTGCCACCAGCAGAGATACGACTAGCGGGAGCTCCTACAATGAGCAGTTCTTC	CATSRDTTSGSSYNEQFF
-	-	TRBV14	TRBJ1-2	TGTGCCAGCAGCCAAGATGAACAGTATGGCTACACCTTC	CASSQDEQYGYTF
TRBD1	-	TRBV6-1	TRBJ1-4	TGTGCCAGCAGTCTCCGACAGGGCTTGAATGAAAAACTGTTTTTT	CASSLRQGLNEKLFF
TRBD2	-	TRBV9	TRBJ2-1	TGTGCCAGCAGCGAACCGGGACTAGCGGGAGAAGAGCAGTTCTTC	CASSEPGLAGEEQFF
-	once	TRBV7-3	TRBJ1-6	TGTGCCAGCGCCGGCTCCTATAATTCACCCCTCCACTTT	CASAGSYNSPLHF
TRBD1	-	TRBV27	TRBJ1-2	TGTGCCAGCAGTTTATCGGGACAGGGTGCATTCTATGGCTACACCTTC	CASSLSGQGAFYGYTF
TRBD1	once	TRBV25-1	TRBJ1-1	TGTGCCAGCTGGGGGGGACAGGGGACTGAAGCTTTCTTT	CASWGGQGTEAFF
-	-	TRBV9	TRBJ2-3	TGTGCCAGTAACAGGCACCCCCGCGATACGCAGTATTTT	CASNRHPRDTQYF
TRBD2	-	TRBV27	TRBJ2-2	TGTGCCAGCAGTTTAAAAGCGGGAGTGGTCGGGGAGCTGTTTTTT	CASSLKAGVVGELFF
TRBD1	-	TRBV19	TRBJ1-1	TGTGCCAGTAGTATTACAGGGGGGCAGGACACTGAAGCTTTCTTT	CASSITGGQDTEAFF
TRBD2	-	TRBV7-2	TRBJ2-5	TGTGCCAGCAGCTTAGCACAGCGGGGGGGACAGACCCAGTACTTC	CASSLAQRGGQTQYF